The 18 T cell receptor beta chains listed next were all sequenced from one sample in a study of CD8 T cells in Susac syndrome. With random hexamers, roughly 0.45 to 1 ug RNA was reverse transcribed. MiXCR was run by TCRdb on the immunoSEQ multiplex PCR reads, yielding one entry per CDR3 protein. The data hold 120,000 to 150,000 distinct CDR3 sequences, with less than 95% observed a single time. Input material: CD4+ T cells from PBMCs. The receptors here all came from a human donor in good health.

This clonotype was detected once. The gene calls are TRBV6-1 and TRBJ2-2; TRBD1 aligns across 8 bases. Germline CDR1 is MNHNS and CDR2 is SASEGT. The CDR3 runs to 16 residues. The V and J ends lost 6 bases and 4 bases, in that order; junction bases with no gene match: 10. CDR3 region: CASSLRDRLSTGELFF. DNA for the CDR3: TGTGCCAGCAGCCTCCGGGACAGGTTATCCACCGGGGAGCTGTTTTTT.

This chain links TRBV20-1 with TRBJ2-1; D unclear. Germline CDR1 DFQATT, CDR2 SNEGSKA (reference sequence). The ends were cut back, 4 bases at V and 9 bases at J, with 13 bases in the middle. The CDR3 sequence is 12 residues long. The DNA for the CDR3 is TGCAGTGCTAAGGACCCTTGGAGTGAGCAGTTCTTC. Translation: CSAKDPWSEQFF.

The V gene is TRBV20-1, the J gene TRBJ1-4, with 9 bases that match TRBD1. The CDR3 contains 14 residues. Germline V lookup: CDR1 DFQATT, CDR2 SNEGSKA (reference sequence). Trimming at V came to 4 bases and at J to 4 bases, leaving 4 bases not matched to a gene. CDR3 protein: CSAIGDRVNEKLFF. The DNA for the CDR3 is TGCAGTGCTATTGGGGACAGGGTTAATGAAAAACTGTTTTTT.

This rearrangement joins TRBV30 to TRBJ1-2, with TRBD1 identical over 7 bases. CDR3 length: 11 amino acids. Germline values: CDR1 GTSNPN, CDR2 SVGIG (reference sequence). The V segment lost 8 bases and the J segment 12 bases; nucleotides outside the gene matches: 12. CDR3 DNA: TGTGCCGCCGGGACAGCCATCCTAGACACCTTC. Protein product: CAAGTAILDTF.

The chain combines TRBV4-1 with TRBJ1-1; 7 bases map to TRBD1. The V and J ends lost 3 bases and 0 bases, in that order; junction bases with no gene match: 10. The CDR3 length is 17 residues. The germline CDR1 and CDR2 sequences are MGHRA and YSYEKL. The CDR3 coding sequence is TGCGCCAGCAGCCAGACACGGGACAGAAAAATGAACACTGAAGCTTTCTTT. Its translation is CASSQTRDRKMNTEAFF.

The chain carries TRBV29-1 and TRBJ2-7, with D uncertain. Trimming cost V 6 bases and J 7 bases, with 19 bases left between them. Germline CDR1 is SQVTM and CDR2 is ANQGSEA. The CDR3 is 13 amino acids. CDR3: CSVADVGAEEQYF. CDR3 nucleotide sequence: TGCAGCGTCGCAGACGTGGGCGCCGAGGAGCAGTACTTC.

The chain recombines TRBV3-1 with TRBJ2-7; D is unclear. The CDR3 sequence is 14 residues long. The V gene lost 0 bases and the J gene lost 7 bases, with 13 bases spanning the gap. CDR1 is LGHDT and CDR2 is YNNKEL in the germline V gene (reference sequence). CDR3 bases: TGTGCCAGCAGCCAAGATCACGAGATCGGAGAGCAGTACTTC. It codes for CASSQDHEIGEQYF.

J is TRBJ2-7 and V is TRBV27; no clear D. The CDR3 is 14 residues long. The V gene lost 4 bases and the J gene lost 1 base, with 11 bases spanning the gap. Germline V lookup: CDR1 MNHEY, CDR2 SMNVEV (reference sequence). CDR3 protein: CASSSPTLSYEQYF. In DNA, the CDR3 is TGTGCCAGCAGTTCTCCGACACTTTCCTACGAGCAGTACTTC.

The J gene is TRBJ1-1, the V gene TRBV7-6, with D perhaps matching TRBD1 (5 bases). This CDR3 has 15 residues. Germline loops: CDR1 SGHVS, CDR2 FNYEAQ. Trimming left V 2 bases short and J 5 bases short, with 15 bases between. CDR3 coding DNA: TGTGCCAGCAGCTTATCACCTGGGAAGGGGACTGAAGCTTTCTTT. This translates into CASSLSPGKGTEAFF.

V is TRBV30 and J is TRBJ1-1; 9 bases are shared with TRBD1. The CDR3 spans 14 residues. Germline V CDR1 and CDR2: GTSNPN, SVGIG (reference sequence). J was trimmed by 5 bases and V by 0 bases; bases with no gene match: 4. The CDR3 nucleotides read TGTGCCTGGAGTGTATACAGGGGGCGAACTGAAGCTTTCTTT. It is translated as CAWSVYRGRTEAFF.

The V gene is TRBV27, the J gene TRBJ2-4; possibly TRBD2 for D (7 bases). Per the germline V gene, CDR1 is MNHEY and CDR2 is SMNVEV (reference sequence). The V end was cut by 3 bases, the J end by 3 bases, with 15 bases between. The CDR3 has 16 residues. The CDR3 sequence is CASSFAGAAGKNIQYF. In DNA form, the CDR3 reads TGTGCCAGCAGTTTCGCGGGGGCCGCCGGCAAAAACATTCAGTACTTC.

The chain employs TRBV7-2 and TRBJ2-1; maybe TRBD1 (6 bases). The CDR3 is 15 residues long. Per germline, CDR1 SGHTA and CDR2 FQGNSA. The V and J ends lost 2 bases and 4 bases respectively, with 12 bases between them. In nucleotides, the CDR3 is TGTGCCAGCAGCTTAATGCCAGGGACATACAATGAGCAGTTCTTC. Its translation is CASSLMPGTYNEQFF.

The count of this clonotype is one. V gene TRBV6-2 or TRBV6-3 combines with J gene TRBJ1-1; 12 positions agree with TRBD1. With 4 bases clipped from V and 3 bases from J, the junction kept 12 bases outside the gene matches. The CDR3 is made up of 18 amino acids. Germline loops: CDR1 MNHEY, CDR2 SVGEGT. The CDR3 bases are TGTGCCAGCAGTTCGAGGGACAGGGGGCTAACGAAGGACACTGAAGCTTTCTTT. Protein product: CASSSRDRGLTKDTEAFF.

A single count supports this clonotype. The genes are TRBV19 and TRBJ2-1; D is unclear. The germline V gene encodes CDR1 LNHDA and CDR2 SQIVND (reference sequence). V lost 5 bases and J 5 bases, leaving 10 bases between the germline ends. The CDR3 length is 13 residues. The CDR3, as DNA: TGTGCCAGTAGTCCTCGTAGGCACAATGAGCAGTTCTTC. Encoded protein: CASSPRRHNEQFF.

This clonotype was recorded only once. This chain links TRBV12-3 or TRBV12-4 with TRBJ2-1, with TRBD2 matching over 15 bases. Germline trimming cut 6 bases from V and 9 bases from J; bases unmatched to any gene: 9. This CDR3 is 16 amino acids long. The CDR3 DNA is TGTGCCAGCAGCCCCTCCGGGACTAGCGGGAGGAGTGAGCAGTTCTTC. Translation gives CASSPSGTSGRSEQFF.

The chain carries TRBV7-9 and TRBJ2-7; no firm D call. V dropped 0 bases and J dropped 2 bases, with 8 bases sitting between them. The CDR3 consists of 14 residues. Germline loops: CDR1 SEHNR, CDR2 FQNEAQ (reference sequence). The CDR3 is CASSLAEGPYEQYF. The CDR3 DNA reads TGTGCCAGCAGCTTAGCGGAAGGGCCCTACGAGCAGTACTTC.

The CDR3, as DNA: TGTGCCAGCAGCCGCCAGGGGTTTGGGGCCAAAAACATTCAGTACTTC. Protein: CASSRQGFGAKNIQYF. V usage is TRBV3-1 and J usage is TRBJ2-4; D possibly corresponds to TRBD1 (6 bases). V lost 4 bases, J lost 1 base, and 14 bases lay in between. This CDR3 contains 16 residues. CDR1 is LGHDT, CDR2 YNNKEL, per germline (reference sequence). Combining the CDR3 with reference TRBV3-1 and TRBJ2-4 gives the whole variable domain DTAVSQTPKYLVTQMGNDKSIKCEQNLGHDTMYWYKQDSKKFLKIMFSYNNKELIINETVPNRFSPKSPDKAHLNLHINSLELGDSAVYFCASSRQGFGAKNIQYFGAGTRLSVL.

The chain combines TRBV29-1 with TRBJ2-5, with TRBD1 matching over 7 bases. Germline CDR1 reads SQVTM; CDR2 reads ANQGSEA. The CDR3 consists of 13 residues. V was clipped by 4 bases and J by 5 bases; unmatched bases: 7. CDR3 bases: TGCAGCGTTGGTAACAGGGGCGTGGAGACCCAGTACTTC. Residues: CSVGNRGVETQYF.